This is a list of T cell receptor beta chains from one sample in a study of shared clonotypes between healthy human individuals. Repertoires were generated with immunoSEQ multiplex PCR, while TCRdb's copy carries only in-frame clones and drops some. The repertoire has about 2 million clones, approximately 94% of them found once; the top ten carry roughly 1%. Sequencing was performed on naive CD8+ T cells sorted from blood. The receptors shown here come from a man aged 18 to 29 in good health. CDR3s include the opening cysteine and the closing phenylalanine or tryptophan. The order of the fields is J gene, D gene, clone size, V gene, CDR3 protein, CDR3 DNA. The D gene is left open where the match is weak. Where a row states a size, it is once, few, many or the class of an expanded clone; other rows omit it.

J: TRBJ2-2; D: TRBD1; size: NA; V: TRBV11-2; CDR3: CASSPGQGADTGELFF; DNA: TGTGCCAGCAGCCCCGGACAGGGTGCGGACACCGGGGAGCTGTTTTTT
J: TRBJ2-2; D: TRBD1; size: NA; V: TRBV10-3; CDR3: CAGGTGSIGELFF; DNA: TGTGCCGGGGGGACAGGGTCAATCGGGGAGCTGTTTTTT
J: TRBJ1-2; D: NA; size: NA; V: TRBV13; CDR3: CASSSDQGGVGYTF; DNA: TGTGCCAGCAGCTCCGACCAGGGCGGAGTAGGCTACACCTTC
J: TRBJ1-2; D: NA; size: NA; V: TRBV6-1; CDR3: CASSELGGNYGYTF; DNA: TGTGCCAGCAGTGAATTAGGGGGAAACTATGGCTACACCTTC
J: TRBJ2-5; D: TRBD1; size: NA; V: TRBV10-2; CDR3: CASSGTAPLQETQYF; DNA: TGCGCCAGCAGCGGGACAGCTCCGCTTCAAGAGACCCAGTACTTC
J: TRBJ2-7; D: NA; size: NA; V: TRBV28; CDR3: CASNKIGGTYEQYF; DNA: TGTGCCAGCAATAAGATAGGGGGTACCTACGAGCAGTACTTC
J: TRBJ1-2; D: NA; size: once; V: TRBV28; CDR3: CASSLLLDSYGYTF; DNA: TGTGCCAGCAGTTTACTACTTGACAGCTATGGCTACACCTTC
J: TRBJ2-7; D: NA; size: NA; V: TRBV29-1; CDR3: CSVEFQGVYEQYF; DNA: TGCAGCGTTGAATTCCAGGGTGTCTACGAGCAGTACTTC
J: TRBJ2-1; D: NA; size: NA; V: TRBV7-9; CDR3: CASSTTGGSSYNEQFF; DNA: TGTGCCAGCAGTACCACCGGGGGAAGCTCCTACAATGAGCAGTTCTTC
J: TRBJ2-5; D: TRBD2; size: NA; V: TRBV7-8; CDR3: CASSLTPSGIIQETQYF; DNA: TGTGCCAGCAGCTTAACCCCTAGCGGGATTATCCAAGAGACCCAGTACTTC
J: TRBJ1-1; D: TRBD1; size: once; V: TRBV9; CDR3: CASSPRTGLMNTEAFF; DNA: TGTGCCAGCAGCCCCCGGACAGGGCTCATGAACACTGAAGCTTTCTTT
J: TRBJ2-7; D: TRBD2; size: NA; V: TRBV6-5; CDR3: CASSLGGGYEQYF; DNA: TGTGCCAGCAGCCTGGGGGGGGGCTACGAGCAGTACTTC
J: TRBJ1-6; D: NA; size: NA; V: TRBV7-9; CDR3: CATSGGGTPLHF; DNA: TGTGCCACCAGCGGGGGGGGGACACCCCTCCACTTT
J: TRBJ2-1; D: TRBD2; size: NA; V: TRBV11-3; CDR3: CASSSGLASYNEQFF; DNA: TGTGCCAGCAGCTCGGGACTAGCCTCCTACAATGAGCAGTTCTTC
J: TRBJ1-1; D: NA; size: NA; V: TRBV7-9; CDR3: CAGGDGMNTEAFF; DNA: TGTGCCGGAGGGGACGGAATGAACACTGAAGCTTTCTTT
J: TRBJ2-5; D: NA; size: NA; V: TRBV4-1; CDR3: CASSLRVGETQYF; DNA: TGCGCCAGCAGCCTTAGGGTTGGGGAGACCCAGTACTTC
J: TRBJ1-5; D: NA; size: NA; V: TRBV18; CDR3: CASSPGQGGVQPQHF; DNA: TGTGCCAGCTCACCGGGCCAAGGGGGGGTGCAGCCCCAGCATTTT
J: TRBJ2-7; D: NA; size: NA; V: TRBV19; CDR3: CASSITPPGVYEQYF; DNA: TGTGCCAGTAGTATAACCCCCCCGGGGGTCTACGAGCAGTACTTC
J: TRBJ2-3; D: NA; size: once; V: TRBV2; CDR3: CAGSPEVGTDTQYF; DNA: TGTGCCGGATCTCCGGAAGTAGGCACAGATACGCAGTATTTT
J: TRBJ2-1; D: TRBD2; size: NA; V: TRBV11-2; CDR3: CASSLEGGSEEQFF; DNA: TGTGCCAGCAGCTTAGAGGGGGGGTCTGAAGAGCAGTTCTTC
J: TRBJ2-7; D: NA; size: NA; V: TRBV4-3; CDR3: CASSQDLSSANYEQYF; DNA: TGCGCCAGCAGCCAAGATCTTAGTTCCGCGAACTACGAGCAGTACTTC
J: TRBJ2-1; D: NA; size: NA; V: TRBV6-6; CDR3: CASSSGQREFF; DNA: TGTGCCAGCAGTTCAGGACAACGAGAGTTCTTC
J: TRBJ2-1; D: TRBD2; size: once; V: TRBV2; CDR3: CASSEFAGGSYNEQFF; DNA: TGTGCCAGCAGTGAGTTTGCGGGAGGGTCCTACAATGAGCAGTTCTTC
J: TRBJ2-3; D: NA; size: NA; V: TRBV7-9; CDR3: CASSLGSGMPDTQYF; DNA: TGTGCCAGCAGCTTAGGGTCGGGAATGCCAGATACGCAGTATTTT
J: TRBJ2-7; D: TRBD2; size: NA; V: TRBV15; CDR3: CATSRGLETYEQYF; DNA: TGTGCCACCAGCAGGGGACTAGAAACCTACGAGCAGTACTTC
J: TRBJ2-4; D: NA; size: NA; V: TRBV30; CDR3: CAWSVGFGIQYF; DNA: TGTGCTTGGAGTGTGGGTTTCGGCATTCAGTACTTC
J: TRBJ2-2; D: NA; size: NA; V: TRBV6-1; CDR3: CASVELSGYTGELFF; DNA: TGTGCCAGCGTCGAGTTGAGCGGATACACCGGGGAGCTGTTTTTT
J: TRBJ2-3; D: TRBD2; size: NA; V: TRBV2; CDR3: CASTESIAGGPDTQYF; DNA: TGTGCCAGCACCGAGAGCATAGCGGGAGGGCCAGATACGCAGTATTTT
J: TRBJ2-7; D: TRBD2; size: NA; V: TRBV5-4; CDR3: CASSPAAGGVGEQYF; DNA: TGTGCCAGCAGTCCTGCAGCGGGGGGCGTCGGCGAGCAGTACTTC
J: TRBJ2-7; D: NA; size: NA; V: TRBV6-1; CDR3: CASWVTGSYEQYF; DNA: TGTGCCAGCTGGGTGACAGGATCCTACGAGCAGTACTTC
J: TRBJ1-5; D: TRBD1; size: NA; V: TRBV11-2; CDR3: CASSPGQGALVTGQPQHF; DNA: TGTGCCAGCAGTCCGGGACAGGGGGCCTTAGTTACGGGTCAGCCCCAGCATTTT
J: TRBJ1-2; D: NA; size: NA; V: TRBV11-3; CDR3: CASSLDRSGDYGYTF; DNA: TGTGCCAGCAGCTTAGATCGGTCCGGGGACTATGGCTACACCTTC
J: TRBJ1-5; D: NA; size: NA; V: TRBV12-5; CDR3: CASGRGGNQPQHF; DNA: TGTGCTAGTGGTCGCGGGGGCAATCAGCCCCAGCATTTT
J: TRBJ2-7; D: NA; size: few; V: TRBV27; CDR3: CASSLVASTYEQYF; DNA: TGTGCCAGCAGTTTGGTAGCGTCTACCTACGAGCAGTACTTC
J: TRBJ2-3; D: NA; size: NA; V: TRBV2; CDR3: CASSLTEGDTQYF; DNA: TGTGCCAGCAGCCTGACCGAGGGGGATACGCAGTATTTT
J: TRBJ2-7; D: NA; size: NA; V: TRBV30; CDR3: CACEALTYEQYF; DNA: TGTGCCTGTGAGGCCTTGACGTACGAGCAGTACTTC
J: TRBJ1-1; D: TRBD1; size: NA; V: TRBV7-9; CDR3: CASSDRQGATYTEAFF; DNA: TGTGCCAGCAGCGATCGACAGGGGGCTACCTACACTGAAGCTTTCTTT
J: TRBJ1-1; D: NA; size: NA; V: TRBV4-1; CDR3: CASSQVGSGEAFF; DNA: TGCGCCAGCAGCCAAGTGGGATCCGGGGAAGCTTTCTTT
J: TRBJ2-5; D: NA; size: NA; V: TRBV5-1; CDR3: CASSLEPAPTEGQYF; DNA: TGCGCCAGCAGCTTGGAGCCAGCTCCTACGGAAGGCCAGTACTTC
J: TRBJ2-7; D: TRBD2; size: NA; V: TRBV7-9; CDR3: CASSWGLAGGGFGYEQYF; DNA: TGTGCCAGCAGCTGGGGGCTAGCGGGAGGCGGCTTCGGCTACGAGCAGTACTTC
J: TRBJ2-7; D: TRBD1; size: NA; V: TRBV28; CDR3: CASSATGTAYEQYF; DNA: TGTGCCAGCAGTGCCACGGGGACAGCCTACGAGCAGTACTTC
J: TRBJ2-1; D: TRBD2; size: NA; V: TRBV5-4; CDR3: CASSRTSEIDEQFF; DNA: TGTGCCAGCAGCCGGACTAGCGAGATCGATGAGCAGTTCTTC
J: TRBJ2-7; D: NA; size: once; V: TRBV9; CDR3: CASSAGAGSYEQYF; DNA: TGTGCCAGCAGCGCGGGGGCTGGATCGTACGAGCAGTACTTC
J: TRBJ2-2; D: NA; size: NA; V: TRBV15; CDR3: CATSRDGGLSGELFF; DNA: TGTGCCACCAGCAGAGATGGTGGACTATCCGGGGAGCTGTTTTTT
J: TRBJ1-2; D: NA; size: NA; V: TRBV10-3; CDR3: CAISDNQGENGYTF; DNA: TGTGCCATCAGTGACAACCAGGGTGAGAATGGCTACACCTTC
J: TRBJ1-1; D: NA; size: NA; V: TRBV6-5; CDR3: CASSHDSPNTEAFF; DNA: TGTGCCAGCAGTCACGACAGCCCTAACACTGAAGCTTTCTTT
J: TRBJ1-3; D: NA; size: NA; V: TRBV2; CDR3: CASSERAGNTIYF; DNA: TGTGCCAGCAGTGAGCGGGCAGGAAACACCATATATTTT
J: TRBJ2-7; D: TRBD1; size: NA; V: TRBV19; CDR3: CASMTGVEQYF; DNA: TGTGCCAGTATGACAGGGGTCGAGCAGTACTTC
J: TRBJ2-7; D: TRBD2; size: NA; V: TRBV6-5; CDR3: CASSLGEGVVYEQYF; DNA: TGTGCCAGCAGTTTAGGGGAGGGAGTCGTCTACGAGCAGTACTTC